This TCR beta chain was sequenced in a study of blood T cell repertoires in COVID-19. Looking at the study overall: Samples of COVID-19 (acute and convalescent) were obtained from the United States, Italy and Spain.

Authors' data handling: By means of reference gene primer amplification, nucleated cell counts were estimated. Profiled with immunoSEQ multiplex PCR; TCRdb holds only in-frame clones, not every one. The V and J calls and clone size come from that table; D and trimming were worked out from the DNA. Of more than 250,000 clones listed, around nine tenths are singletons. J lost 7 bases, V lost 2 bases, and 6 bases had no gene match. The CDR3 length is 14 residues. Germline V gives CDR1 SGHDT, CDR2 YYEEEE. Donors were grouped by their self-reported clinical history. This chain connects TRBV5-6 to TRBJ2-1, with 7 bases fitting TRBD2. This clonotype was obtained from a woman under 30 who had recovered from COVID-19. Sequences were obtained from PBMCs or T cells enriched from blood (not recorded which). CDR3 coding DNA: TGTGCCAGCAGCTTCGGACTAGTGGGTAATGAGCAGTTCTTC. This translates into CASSFGLVGNEQFF.